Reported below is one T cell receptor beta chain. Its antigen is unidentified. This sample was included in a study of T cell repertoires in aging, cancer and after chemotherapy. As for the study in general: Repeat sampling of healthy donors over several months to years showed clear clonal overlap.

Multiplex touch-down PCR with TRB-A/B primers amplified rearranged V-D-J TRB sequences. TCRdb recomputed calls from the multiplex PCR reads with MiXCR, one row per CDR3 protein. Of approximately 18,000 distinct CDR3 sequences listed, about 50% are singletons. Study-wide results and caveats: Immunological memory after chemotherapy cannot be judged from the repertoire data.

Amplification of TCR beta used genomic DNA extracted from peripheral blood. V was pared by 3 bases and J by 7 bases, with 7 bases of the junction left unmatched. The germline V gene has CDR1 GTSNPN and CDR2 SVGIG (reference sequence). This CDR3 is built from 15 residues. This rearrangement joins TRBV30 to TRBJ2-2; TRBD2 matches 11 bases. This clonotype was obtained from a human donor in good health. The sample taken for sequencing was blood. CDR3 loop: CAWSETSGIVGELFF. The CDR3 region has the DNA TGTGCCTGGAGCGAGACTAGCGGGATAGTCGGGGAGCTGTTTTTT. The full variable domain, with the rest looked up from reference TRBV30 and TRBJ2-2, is SQTIHQWPATLVQPVGSPLSLECTVEGTSNPNLYWYRQAAGRGLQLLFYSVGIGQISSEVPQNLSASRPQDRQFILSSKKLLLSDSGFYLCAWSETSGIVGELFFGEGSRLTVL.